The 22 T cell receptor beta chains given below trace back to one sample, sequenced in a study of T cell responses to AZD1222 COVID-19 vaccine. TCRdb's table, derived via immunoSEQ multiplex PCR, lists solely in-frame clones and lacks some. The sample yields some 130,000 clones, approximately 90% seen once. This specimen consisted of peripheral blood, obtained 28 days after the second AZD1222 dose. Source of these receptors: an adult who received the AZD1222 COVID-19 vaccine.

V and J are TRBV5-1 and TRBJ1-4, with a tentative D call TRBD1 (5 bases). The length of the CDR3 is 12 residues. V lost 4 bases and J 6 bases, leaving 7 bases between the germline ends. Germline-derived CDR1 and CDR2 are SGHRS and YFSETQ. The CDR3 is CASSRGDEKLFF. The CDR3 bases are TGCGCCAGCAGCCGGGGGGATGAAAAACTGTTTTTT. Filled out from reference TRBV5-1 and TRBJ1-4, the complete variable domain reads KAGVTQTPRYLIKTRGQQVTLSCSPISGHRSVSWYQQTPGQGLQFLFEYFSETQRNKGNFPGRFSGRQFSNSRSEMNVSTLELGDSALYLCASSRGDEKLFFGSGTQLSVL.

The V and J genes are TRBV13 and TRBJ2-4; the D is unclear. Germline V gives CDR1 PRHDT, CDR2 FYEKMQ (reference sequence). The ends were cut back, 2 bases at V and 3 bases at J, with 17 bases in the middle. There are 17 residues in the CDR3. CDR3 nucleotide sequence: TGTGCCAGCAGCTTAATTAGAAGCGACGTGGGCAAAAACATTCAGTACTTC. This translates into CASSLIRSDVGKNIQYF.

Notes on this clone: Other DNA sequences in this sample translate to the same CDR3. The J gene is TRBJ1-1, the V gene TRBV30; D gene unclear. Germline values: CDR1 GTSNPN, CDR2 SVGIG (reference sequence). This CDR3 is 11 amino acids long. V lost 0 bases and J 6 bases, leaving 5 bases between the germline ends. The DNA of the CDR3 is TGTGCCTGGAGTGTATTATCTGAAGCTTTCTTT. This translates into CAWSVLSEAFF.

The J gene is TRBJ2-7, the V gene TRBV5-4, with D possibly being TRBD1 (6 bases). Germline CDR1 is SGHNT and CDR2 is YYREEE (reference sequence). Trimming cost V 4 bases and J 2 bases, with 13 bases left between them. There are 14 residues in the CDR3. CDR3 in DNA: TGTGCCAGCAGCGGCCCGGACAGTACCTACGAGCAGTACTTC. This codes for CASSGPDSTYEQYF.

The rearrangement uses TRBV3-1 (or the pseudogene TRBV3-2) and TRBJ1-5; possibly TRBD1 for D (5 bases). Germline values: CDR1 LGHDT, CDR2 YNNKEL (reference sequence). The CDR3 extends over 15 amino acids. V shed 1 base and J shed 0 bases, with 7 bases lying between them. CDR3 loop: CASSQGTFSNQPQHF. The CDR3 DNA reads TGTGCCAGCAGCCAAGGGACATTTAGCAATCAGCCCCAGCATTTT.

CDR3 region: CASSLRGSRELFF. The CDR3 nucleotides are TGTGCCAGCAGCTTGAGGGGGTCCAGGGAGCTGTTTTTT. The V call is TRBV11-3, the J call TRBJ2-2; a possible D gene is TRBD1 (6 bases). The CDR3 spans 13 residues. Germline V CDR1 and CDR2: SGHNT, YENEEA. Trimming removed 3 bases at V and 9 bases at J, with 11 bases between.

The rearrangement uses TRBV20-1 and TRBJ2-7; D unclear. The germline V and J ends were trimmed by 4 bases and 1 base, with 8 bases remaining between them. The CDR3 covers 12 residues. Germline values: CDR1 DFQATT, CDR2 SNEGSKA (reference sequence). CDR3 sequence: CSATDKSYEQYF. The CDR3 DNA follows: TGCAGTGCTACTGACAAATCCTACGAGCAGTACTTC.

The chain employs TRBV5-1 and TRBJ1-4; unclear D gene. CDR3 size: 14 residues. Germline CDR1 and CDR2: SGHRS and YFSETQ. Deletions cut 1 base from V and 5 bases from J, with 9 bases between. The CDR3 nucleotides are TGCGCCAGCAGCTTGAACAGTGGGAATGAAAAACTGTTTTTT. This gives the protein CASSLNSGNEKLFF.

The chain is built from TRBV2 and TRBJ2-1, with 8 bases that match TRBD1. The germline V gene has CDR1 SNHLY and CDR2 FYNNEI. The CDR3 spans 15 residues. After removal of 8 bases from V and 7 bases from J, the junction contained 13 bases not matched to a gene. The CDR3 DNA follows: TGTGCCAGCTCAGAACCGGACAGGGAGGTGAATGAGCAGTTCTTC. This sequence encodes CASSEPDREVNEQFF.

This clone has only one observation. The germline gene is not matched at one end of the junction; a read error may be the cause. This chain joins TRBV15 and TRBJ2-3; TRBD1 is a possible D gene (6 bases). The CDR3 sequence is 14 residues long. The germline gives CDR1 LNHNV, CDR2 YYDKDF (reference sequence). The CDR3 bases are TGTGCCACCAGCAGAGACCCCCAGACAGGTACGCAGTATTTT. Translating it yields CATSRDPQTGTQYF.

The rearrangement uses TRBV3-1 (or the pseudogene TRBV3-2) and TRBJ2-1; 8 bases agree with TRBD2. Germline lookup yields CDR1 LGHDT and CDR2 YNNKEL (reference sequence). This CDR3 has 15 amino acids. Unmatched junction bases numbered 3, after V lost 4 bases and J lost 1 base. This CDR3 reads CASSPSSGSYNEQFF. The CDR3 coding sequence is TGTGCCAGCAGCCCGTCTAGCGGGTCCTACAATGAGCAGTTCTTC.

This clone was seen a handful of times. This sequence joins TRBV15 and TRBJ2-6; TRBD2 agrees at 7 bases. The CDR3 has 15 residues. Germline assignment: CDR1 LNHNV and CDR2 YYDKDF (reference sequence). Trimming cost V 5 bases and J 4 bases; bases outside gene matches: 5. The chain's CDR3 is CATSLGGSGANVLTF. The CDR3 bases are TGTGCCACCAGCCTGGGGGGGTCCGGGGCCAACGTCCTGACTTTC.

This chain joins TRBV19 and TRBJ1-2; 7 bases fit TRBD1. There are 14 residues in the CDR3. Germline CDR1 LNHDA, CDR2 SQIVND (reference sequence). Unmatched junction bases numbered 6, after V lost 4 bases and J lost 4 bases. The CDR3 DNA reads TGTGCCAGTAGTAATCAAGGGGGCGGCTATGGCTACACCTTC. This gives the protein CASSNQGGGYGYTF.

The chain employs TRBV5-1 and TRBJ2-3; TRBD2 aligns across 9 bases. The CDR3 covers 15 residues. From germline, CDR1 is SGHRS and CDR2 YFSETQ. V was clipped by 0 bases and J by 4 bases; unmatched bases: 3. Here the CDR3 DNA reads TGCGCCAGCAGCTTGGATATAGCGGGAGCAGATACGCAGTATTTT. Protein product: CASSLDIAGADTQYF.

This clone was observed once. This chain links TRBV5-5 with TRBJ1-2; 11 bases fit TRBD1. CDR3 length: 14 amino acids. The V segment lost 1 base and the J segment 8 bases; nucleotides outside the gene matches: 4. Germline V gene data show CDR1 as SGHKS and CDR2 as YYEKEE (reference sequence). The CDR3 DNA reads TGTGCCAGCAGCTTGAGGACAGGGGGCGTCGGCTACACCTTC. Residues: CASSLRTGGVGYTF. Drawing the rest from reference TRBV5-5 and TRBJ1-2, the complete variable domain is DAGVTQSPTHLIKTRGQQVTLRCSPISGHKSVSWYQQVLGQGPQFIFQYYEKEERGRGNFPDRFSARQFPNYSSELNVNALLLGDSALYLCASSLRTGGVGYTFGSGTRLTVV.

The chain recombines TRBV6-5 with TRBJ1-2; TRBD1 is a possible D gene (6 bases). CDR3 length: 15 amino acids. In germline, CDR1 is MNHEY, CDR2 SVGAGI. Trimming cost V 4 bases and J 4 bases, with 16 bases left between them. CDR3 bases: TGTGCCAGCAGTTTCACTCGGACAGTTTCCTATGGCTACACCTTC. As protein: CASSFTRTVSYGYTF.

The chain recombines TRBV11-2 with TRBJ2-1; the D call may be TRBD1 or TRBD2 (6 bases each). This CDR3 has 16 amino acids. V was cut by 7 bases and J by 7 bases, with 23 bases left in between. Looked up from germline, CDR1 is SGHAT and CDR2 is FQNNGV. CDR3 bases: TGTGCCAGCACCCCTGCCGGGGGCAGGGCAGGTAATGAGCAGTTCTTC. This codes for CASTPAGGRAGNEQFF.

This chain connects TRBV30 to TRBJ1-5; 8 positions match TRBD1. Germline values: CDR1 GTSNPN, CDR2 SVGIG (reference sequence). The trim removed 0 bases at V and 6 bases at J, leaving 4 bases unmatched. This CDR3 contains 14 residues. The CDR3 DNA is TGTGCCTGGAGTGTAGGGCAGGGGGCTCAGCCCCAGCATTTT. Amino acids: CAWSVGQGAQPQHF.

CDR3 protein: CASSPGLGGSGNTIYF. For the CDR3, the DNA is TGCGCCAGCAGTCCGGGCCTGGGGGGCTCTGGAAACACCATATATTTT. The rearrangement uses TRBV4-1 and TRBJ1-3; possible D gene TRBD1, 5 bases. This CDR3 is 16 amino acids long. Trimming took off 6 bases at V and 0 bases at J, with 15 bases between the two ends. Germline assignment: CDR1 MGHRA and CDR2 YSYEKL.

The chain couples TRBV6-6 to TRBJ2-3; TRBD2 aligns across 13 bases. Germline CDR1 MNHNY, CDR2 SVGAGI (reference sequence). The CDR3 has 17 amino acids. V shed 5 bases, J shed 1 base, and the junction held 6 bases outside the gene matches. The DNA for the CDR3 is TGTGCCAGCAGTCTCCTCGGACTAGCGGGAGGCACAGATACGCAGTATTTT. Its translation is CASSLLGLAGGTDTQYF.

The chain couples TRBV3-1 (or the pseudogene TRBV3-2) to TRBJ2-1; either TRBD1 or TRBD2 may fit D (5 bases each). The V gene lost 1 base and the J gene lost 7 bases, with 20 bases spanning the gap. Germline V lookup: CDR1 LGHDT, CDR2 YNNKEL (reference sequence). The CDR3 loop spans 17 amino acids. The CDR3, as DNA: TGTGCCAGCAGCCAAGTAGGCTTGGGACCCTTAGGTAATGAGCAGTTCTTC. Amino acid sequence: CASSQVGLGPLGNEQFF.

This chain links TRBV5-1 with TRBJ2-7; D is undetermined. The CDR3 consists of 14 residues. Germline V gene lookup returns CDR1 SGHRS and CDR2 YFSETQ. The ends were cut back, 0 bases at V and 7 bases at J, with 14 bases in the middle. The CDR3 region has the DNA TGCGCCAGCAGCTTGGTCTCGGCCTCGTATGAGCAGTACTTC. Encoded protein: CASSLVSASYEQYF.